The 27 T cell receptor beta chains in this list originate from one sample, sequenced in a study of regulatory T cells in long-lasting Graves disease. TCR beta libraries were built with iRepertoire HTBI primers and Arm-PCR of CDR3 regions. TCRdb used MiXCR to reprocess the multiplex PCR reads, holding one entry per CDR3 protein. The repertoire holds approximately 460,000 distinct CDR3 sequences, with less than 20% as singletons. Time point noted: newly diagnosed GD, antithyroid drugs for less than 3 months. RNA isolated from PBMCs was used to make the TCR library. This sample also appeared in a second study, on T cells in Graves' hyperthyroidism and ophthalmopathy.

This specimen was peripheral blood mononuclear cells (PBMCs), taken at new diagnosis, from a patient treated with antithyroid drugs. Receptor source: a woman aged 30 to 39 with Graves disease.

The chain has TRBV29-1 and TRBJ2-1; possibly TRBD1 for D (5 bases). The CDR3 loop spans 11 amino acids. With 7 bases removed from V and 4 bases from J, the gap between germline ends came to 8 bases. CDR1 and CDR2 (germline): SQVTM, ANQGSEA. The CDR3 loop reads CSADRYNEQFF. The CDR3 coding sequence is TGCAGCGCAGACAGATACAATGAGCAGTTCTTC.

The sample holds many counts of this clonotype. This chain links TRBV2 with TRBJ2-3, with TRBD1 matching over 7 bases. Germline CDR1 is SNHLY and CDR2 is FYNNEI. The CDR3 covers 15 residues. V trimming: 5 bases; J trimming: 1 base; junction bases outside the gene matches: 6. This CDR3 reads CASSYRGRRTDTQYF. The CDR3 coding sequence is TGTGCCAGCAGTTACAGGGGCCGCCGCACAGATACGCAGTATTTT.

This clonotype was seen a handful of times. One end of the junction fails to match germline, which may point to a read error. The chain uses TRBV2 and TRBJ2-5; the D gene is possibly TRBD2 (5 bases). The CDR3 runs to 13 residues. Germline V gene data show CDR1 as SNHLY and CDR2 as FYNNEI. The CDR3 region has the DNA TGTGCCCGCAGACGAGTGGACGTCGGGGCCCAGTACTTC. It yields the protein CARRRVDVGAQYF. Supplemented by reference TRBV2 and TRBJ2-5, the full variable domain reads EPEVTQTPSHQVTQMGQEVILRCVPISNHLYFYWYRQILGQKVEFLVSFYNNEISEKSEIFDDQFSVERPDGSNFTLKIRSTKLEDSAMYFCARRRVDVGAQYFGPGTRLLVL.

This clonotype was counted once. This rearrangement joins TRBV19 to TRBJ2-1; D remains unclear. V was cut by 5 bases and J by 10 bases, with 12 bases left in between. The CDR3 consists of 12 residues. Looked up from germline, CDR1 is LNHDA and CDR2 is SQIVND (reference sequence). CDR3 nucleotide sequence: TGTGCCAGTAGTTTCTTTGGGCGGGAGCAGTTCTTC. The encoded protein is CASSFFGREQFF.

This clonotype was observed at least ten times. The chain uses TRBV20-1 and TRBJ2-3, with D uncertain. The CDR3 is 13 amino acids. The V gene lost 0 bases and the J gene lost 3 bases, with 7 bases spanning the gap. Per germline, CDR1 DFQATT and CDR2 SNEGSKA (reference sequence). The CDR3 DNA sequence: TGCAGTGCTAGAGATCCCGGGACAGATACGCAGTATTTT. Its protein product is CSARDPGTDTQYF.

In this sample, this clonotype turned up a few times. V gene TRBV19 combines with J gene TRBJ2-1; weak D call: TRBD1 (5 bases). In germline, CDR1 is LNHDA, CDR2 SQIVND (reference sequence). V was shortened by 5 bases and J by 7 bases, with 9 bases between the two germline ends. The CDR3 totals 12 residues. CDR3 sequence reads: CASSPDTNEQFF. The DNA for the CDR3 is TGTGCCAGTAGTCCGGACACTAATGAGCAGTTCTTC.

This clonotype showed up just once. The germline gene is not matched at one end of the junction; a read error may be the cause. The genes are TRBV28 and TRBJ1-5; 9 bases agree with TRBD1. Per the germline V gene, CDR1 is MDHEN and CDR2 is SYDVKM. This CDR3 has 15 residues. This CDR3 is CVSSEGQGWLQLQHF. CDR3 DNA sequence: TGTGTCAGCAGCGAAGGACAGGGGTGGTTACAGCTCCAGCATTTT.

The V call is TRBV7-2, the J call TRBJ2-3; tentative D call: TRBD2 (6 bases). V was clipped by 3 bases and J by 4 bases, with 14 bases between them. The CDR3 spans 15 residues. In germline, CDR1 is SGHTA, CDR2 FQGNSA. CDR3 loop: CASSFQPGGADTQYF. In nucleotides, the CDR3 is TGTGCCAGCAGCTTTCAACCCGGAGGGGCAGATACGCAGTATTTT.

Written as DNA, the CDR3 is TGTGCCAGCAGTTACGGCCAGGGTATCTATGGCTACACCTTC. It yields the protein CASSYGQGIYGYTF. V gene TRBV6-5 combines with J gene TRBJ1-2; possible D gene TRBD1, 5 bases. Germline V CDR1 and CDR2: MNHEY, SVGAGI. The CDR3 runs 14 residues. V lost 2 bases and J lost 4, with 11 bases in between.

This clonotype was counted ten times or more. V and J are TRBV27 and TRBJ2-1, with 9 bases that match TRBD2. The CDR3 is 13 residues long. Germline V gene sequence: CDR1 MNHEY, CDR2 SMNVEV (reference sequence). V shed 5 bases and J 6 bases; nucleotides not matched to a gene: 2. For the CDR3, the DNA is TGTGCCAGCAGTCGGCGGGAGGGCAATGAGCAGTTCTTC. Amino acids: CASSRREGNEQFF.

V gene TRBV12-5 combines with J gene TRBJ2-3; no clear D gene. Germline V gene sequence: CDR1 LGHNT, CDR2 FRNRAP. Trimming removed 3 bases from V and 1 base from J, with 5 bases in between. The CDR3 length is 13 residues. The CDR3 nucleotides are TGTGCTAGTGGTTTCTTCGGCACAGATACGCAGTATTTT. Protein: CASGFFGTDTQYF.

The table lists this clonotype with many counts. CDR3 in amino acids: CSVEDGYTF. The DNA for the CDR3 is TGCAGCGTTGAAGATGGCTACACCTTC. The rearrangement links TRBV29-1 to TRBJ1-2; D remains unclear. Trimming took 0 bases from V and 7 from J, leaving 0 bases between them. CDR1 is SQVTM, CDR2 ANQGSEA, per germline. This CDR3 region has 9 residues.

This clonotype was seen many times. V is TRBV28 and J is TRBJ2-1; weak D call: TRBD2 (6 bases). From germline, CDR1 is MDHEN and CDR2 SYDVKM. Trimming cost V 5 bases and J 4 bases, with 15 bases left between them. The CDR3 runs 15 residues. The CDR3 sequence is CASSPPAGRYNEQFF. The CDR3 bases are TGTGCCAGCAGTCCACCAGCGGGCCGATACAATGAGCAGTTCTTC.

This clonotype was picked up many times. This chain uses TRBV6-1 with TRBJ1-5, with D tentatively TRBD1 (5 bases). This CDR3 contains 14 residues. V gave up 6 bases and J gave up 3 bases, with 12 bases separating them. Germline V gives CDR1 MNHNS, CDR2 SASEGT. The CDR3 protein is CASSVGQVNQPQHF. The CDR3 DNA reads TGTGCCAGCAGCGTAGGACAAGTCAATCAGCCCCAGCATTTT.

This clonotype was seen a handful of times. V and J are TRBV4-1 and TRBJ1-1; D ambiguous. Trimming removed 0 bases from V and 1 base from J, with 6 bases in between. This CDR3 region has 14 residues. Per the germline V gene, CDR1 is MGHRA and CDR2 is YSYEKL. CDR3 amino acids: CASSQDLRNTEAFF. In DNA, the CDR3 is TGCGCCAGCAGCCAAGATCTCAGGAACACTGAAGCTTTCTTT.

This clonotype came up many times. The chain recombines TRBV30 with TRBJ2-3; D is uncertain. Trimming took off 2 bases at V and 2 bases at J, with 5 bases between the two ends. From germline, CDR1 is GTSNPN and CDR2 SVGIG (reference sequence). The CDR3 is 12 residues long. This CDR3 is CAWSKLTDTQYF. The DNA of the CDR3 is TGTGCCTGGAGTAAGCTCACAGATACGCAGTATTTT.

This chain links TRBV19 with TRBJ1-1; unclear D gene. Germline CDR1 reads LNHDA; CDR2 reads SQIVND (reference sequence). The CDR3 contains 13 residues. V was trimmed by 5 bases and J by 6 bases, leaving 13 bases between them. CDR3 nucleotide sequence: TGTGCCAGTAGTGCCGGACGGTGGTCTGAAGCTTTCTTT. Encoded protein: CASSAGRWSEAFF. The full variable domain, in which reference TRBV19 and TRBJ1-1 provide the parts outside the CDR3, is DGGITQSPKYLFRKEGQNVTLSCEQNLNHDAMYWYRQDPGQGLRLIYYSQIVNDFQKGDIAEGYSVSREKKESFPLTVTSAQKNPTAFYLCASSAGRWSEAFFGQGTRLTVV.

Comment on this clonotype: A much larger clone differs by one base, so this may be a read error. The V call is TRBV28, the J call TRBJ2-1, with D hard to call. CDR1 and CDR2 from the germline V gene are MDHEN and SYDVKM. The germline V and J ends were trimmed by 1 base and 10 bases, with 29 bases remaining between them. There are 19 residues in the CDR3. The CDR3 region has the DNA TGTGCCAGCAGTTTATTCCCCAACATGGGAAGGTCCAATCGTGGCGAGCAGTTCTTC. Translated, it gives CASSLFPNMGRSNRGEQFF.

V gene TRBV6-2 or TRBV6-3 combines with J gene TRBJ2-3; D is unresolved. Germline V lookup: CDR1 MNHEY, CDR2 SVGEGT. The CDR3 loop spans 13 amino acids. V was cut by 0 bases and J by 5 bases, with 6 bases left in between. CDR3: CASSYSERDTQYF. The CDR3 region has the DNA TGTGCCAGCAGTTACTCTGAGAGAGATACGCAGTATTTT.

This clonotype came up many times. V usage is TRBV18 and J usage is TRBJ2-5; D is unresolved. Germline V lookup: CDR1 KGHSH, CDR2 LQKENI. CDR3 length: 14 residues. V was clipped by 4 bases and J by 2 bases, with 11 bases between them. For the CDR3, the DNA is TGTGCCAGCTCACATAGACAAGGACAAGAGACCCAGTACTTC. Residues: CASSHRQGQETQYF.

Turning to this clonotype: A much larger clone is a single base away; this may be a read error. V usage is TRBV29-1 and J usage is TRBJ2-5; D remains ambiguous. CDR1 is SQVTM, CDR2 ANQGSEA, per germline. The CDR3 consists of 10 residues. The CDR3 nucleotides are TGCAGCGCGTATCAAGGGACCCAGTACTTC. Protein product: CSAYQGTQYF.

This clonotype was observed a handful of times. The rearrangement links TRBV7-2 to TRBJ2-1; D is perhaps TRBD1 (6 bases). Trimming removed 3 bases from V and 8 bases from J, with 11 bases in between. Germline-derived CDR1 and CDR2 are SGHTA and FQGNSA. The CDR3 extends over 13 amino acids. The CDR3 protein is CASSFTGMDEQFF. The CDR3 nucleotides are TGTGCCAGCAGCTTTACAGGGATGGATGAGCAGTTCTTC.

This clonotype was counted at least ten times. The rearrangement uses TRBV12-3 or TRBV12-4 and TRBJ2-7, with 9 bases matching TRBD2. The CDR3 runs 18 residues. Trimming took 5 bases from V and 4 from J; bases not matched to a gene: 18. The CDR3 DNA follows: TGTGCCAGCAGTCCCTCTCGGCTAGCGGGGAGGAGTGGATACGAGCAGTACTTC. Protein: CASSPSRLAGRSGYEQYF.

The chain has TRBV20-1 and TRBJ2-7, with 10 nucleotides matching TRBD2. This CDR3 is built from 14 residues. J was trimmed by 0 bases and V by 5 bases; bases with no gene match: 4. Per germline, CDR1 DFQATT and CDR2 SNEGSKA (reference sequence). CDR3 sequence reads: CSAASGRSSYEQYF. The CDR3 nucleotides are TGCAGTGCTGCTAGCGGGAGAAGCTCCTACGAGCAGTACTTC.

This clonotype was seen ten or more times. This chain uses TRBV30 with TRBJ1-1; no clear D gene. Germline CDR1 and CDR2: GTSNPN and SVGIG (reference sequence). The germline V and J ends were trimmed by 3 bases and 0 bases, with 5 bases remaining between them. This CDR3 is built from 12 residues. The CDR3 bases are TGTGCCTGGAGCTGGGTGAACACTGAAGCTTTCTTT. Protein: CAWSWVNTEAFF.

This clonotype occurred many times. The chain combines TRBV6-5 with TRBJ1-4; D remains ambiguous. CDR3 length: 18 residues. Germline V lookup: CDR1 MNHEY, CDR2 SVGAGI. V was cut by 1 base and J by 0 bases, with 15 bases left in between. The CDR3 DNA is TGTGCCAGCAGTTACTTAGCCTGGACTGGGTCAACTAATGAAAAACTGTTTTTT. Translated: CASSYLAWTGSTNEKLFF.

The J gene is TRBJ1-5, the V gene TRBV6-2 or TRBV6-3; tentative D call: TRBD1 (6 bases). The CDR3 is 14 residues long. Germline V lookup: CDR1 MNHEY, CDR2 SVGEGT. V lost 5 bases to trimming and J lost 6 bases, with 14 bases between them. The CDR3 here is CASSEGGGSQPQHF. DNA for the CDR3: TGTGCCAGCAGTGAAGGGGGAGGCAGTCAGCCCCAGCATTTT.